The 7 T cell receptor beta chains below were found in one sample sequenced in a study of blood T cell repertoires in COVID-19. Repertoires were generated with immunoSEQ multiplex PCR, while TCRdb's copy carries only in-frame clones and drops some. The table records some 220,000 clones, roughly four fifths of them present only once. The sample was peripheral blood. These receptors were obtained from a woman aged 60-70 years with acute or convalescent COVID-19.

The gene calls are TRBV7-3 and TRBJ2-1; 11 bases agree with TRBD2. Germline-derived CDR1 and CDR2 are SGHTA and FQGTGA. V dropped 4 bases and J dropped 10; count of bases not matched to a gene: 12. The CDR3 length is 16 residues. Written as DNA, the CDR3 is TGTGCCAGCAGCTCCCCTCTTAGCGGGGGGGCCCCGGAGCAGTTCTTC. Translating it yields CASSSPLSGGAPEQFF.

The chain has TRBV7-3 and TRBJ2-1, with TRBD2 identical over 7 bases. V was clipped by 4 bases and J by 2 bases; unmatched bases: 8. This CDR3 has 16 residues. Germline loops: CDR1 SGHTA, CDR2 FQGTGA. The CDR3 nucleotides read TGTGCCAGCAGCTCCCTTAGCGGGTTCCCCTACAATGAGCAGTTCTTC. As protein: CASSSLSGFPYNEQFF.

The rearrangement links TRBV11-2 to TRBJ1-6, with 10 bases lining up with TRBD1. Germline CDR1 reads SGHAT; CDR2 reads FQNNGV. The CDR3 length is 15 residues. J gave up 9 bases and V 5 bases, and 7 bases lay outside the gene matches. The CDR3 protein is CASSITGTGVSPLHF. CDR3 coding DNA: TGTGCCAGCAGCATCACCGGGACAGGGGTTTCACCCCTCCACTTT.

This rearrangement joins TRBV7-9 to TRBJ2-1, with 9 bases matching TRBD2. Germline lookup yields CDR1 SEHNR and CDR2 FQNEAQ (reference sequence). This CDR3 comprises 16 residues. With V trimmed by 3 bases and J by 3 bases, 6 bases remained unmatched. CDR3 bases: TGTGCCAGCAGCTTTTTACCTAGCGGGAACTACAATGAGCAGTTCTTC. Its protein is CASSFLPSGNYNEQFF.

The chain couples TRBV5-6 to TRBJ2-7, with TRBD1 matching 7 bases. V was clipped by 0 bases and J by 0 bases; unmatched bases: 9. The CDR3 spans 17 residues. Germline assignment: CDR1 SGHDT and CDR2 YYEEEE. In DNA form, the CDR3 reads TGTGCCAGCAGCTTGGGCAGGACCGGGACAGTCTCCTACGAGCAGTACTTC. As protein: CASSLGRTGTVSYEQYF.

J is TRBJ1-2 and V is TRBV29-1, with TRBD1 matching over 8 bases. There are 14 residues in the CDR3. Trimming removed 4 bases from V and 0 bases from J; junction bases left unmatched: 4. Germline CDR1 reads SQVTM; CDR2 reads ANQGSEA. CDR3 in DNA: TGCAGCGTTGGAACAGGGGGAGCTAACTATGGCTACACCTTC. Encoded protein: CSVGTGGANYGYTF.

Of note for this clone: The junction and the germline gene differ at one end; a read error may be behind it. The chain combines TRBV4-2 with TRBJ2-7; 8 bases map to TRBD2. The germline gives CDR1 LGHNA, CDR2 YNFKEQ. The CDR3 sequence is 14 residues long. CDR3 amino acids: CASSQDLIGIAGTF. CDR3 DNA: TGTGCCAGCAGCCAAGATCTAATTGGTATAGCGGGGACATTC.